Listed below are T cell receptor beta chains from one sample, sequenced in a study of control samples from healthy donors and cancer patients. This table comes from immunoSEQ multiplex PCR, and its TCRdb copy is limited to in-frame clones, with some not included. This table has roughly 130,000 clones, around 94% appearing once. Sequencing input: PBMCs. The receptors shown here come from a man aged 55 to 69 with colorectal cancer. Each CDR3 is given with its conserved first and last residue. Each record gives: CDR3 protein, CDR3 DNA, V gene, D gene, J gene, clone size. A D gene is named only where the DNA matches it firmly. Clone size is shown for a subset of rows, as once, few, many or a class of expanded clone.

CDR3 protein: CASSLWAGGKETQYF
CDR3 DNA: TGTGCCAGCAGCTTATGGGCGGGGGGGAAAGAGACCCAGTACTTC
V gene: TRBV7-2
D gene: TRBD2
J gene: TRBJ2-5
clone size: once

CDR3 protein: CATSRDPSGGALTEAFF
CDR3 DNA: TGTGCCACCAGCAGAGATCCTTCAGGGGGCGCTTTGACTGAAGCTTTCTTT
V gene: TRBV15
D gene: TRBD1
J gene: TRBJ1-1
clone size: once

CDR3 protein: CASSLDRGNEKLFF
CDR3 DNA: TGTGCCAGCAGCTTGGACAGGGGGAATGAAAAACTGTTTTTT
V gene: TRBV5-4
D gene: TRBD1
J gene: TRBJ1-4
clone size: once

CDR3 protein: CASSLTGSGEKLFF
CDR3 DNA: TGTGCCAGCAGCCTCACAGGGTCCGGTGAAAAACTGTTTTTT
V gene: TRBV7-9
D gene: -
J gene: TRBJ1-4
clone size: -

CDR3 protein: CAISESPNREETEAFF
CDR3 DNA: TGTGCCATCAGTGAGTCCCCAAACAGGGAGGAGACTGAAGCTTTCTTT
V gene: TRBV10-3
D gene: -
J gene: TRBJ1-1
clone size: -

CDR3 protein: CASSITVTGELFF
CDR3 DNA: TGTGCCAGTAGTATAACGGTAACCGGGGAGCTGTTTTTT
V gene: TRBV19
D gene: -
J gene: TRBJ2-2
clone size: -

CDR3 protein: CASSAGTISYEQYF
CDR3 DNA: TGTGCCAGCAGTGCCGGGACAATCTCCTACGAGCAGTACTTC
V gene: TRBV2
D gene: -
J gene: TRBJ2-7
clone size: -

CDR3 protein: CASSPLLWGSQPQHF
CDR3 DNA: TGTGCCAGTAGTCCCCTCCTTTGGGGAAGCCAGCCCCAGCATTTT
V gene: TRBV19
D gene: -
J gene: TRBJ1-5
clone size: -

CDR3 protein: CASSPRMGSPEAFF
CDR3 DNA: TGTGCCAGTAGTCCACGAATGGGGAGCCCAGAAGCTTTCTTT
V gene: TRBV19
D gene: -
J gene: TRBJ1-1
clone size: -

CDR3 protein: CASTSNSGGANYGYTF
CDR3 DNA: TGTGCCAGCACCTCAAATTCAGGGGGAGCTAACTATGGCTACACCTTC
V gene: TRBV18
D gene: TRBD1
J gene: TRBJ1-2
clone size: -

CDR3 protein: CASSPRRGVPSPLHF
CDR3 DNA: TGTGCCAGCTCACCCCGGAGAGGAGTCCCCTCACCCCTCCACTTT
V gene: TRBV18
D gene: -
J gene: TRBJ1-6
clone size: -

CDR3 protein: CASSSPPLELNEQFF
CDR3 DNA: TGTGCCAGCAGTTCGCCCCCGTTAGAGCTTAATGAGCAGTTCTTC
V gene: TRBV27
D gene: -
J gene: TRBJ2-1
clone size: -

CDR3 protein: CASRETGVANIQYF
CDR3 DNA: TGTGCCAGTAGAGAGACAGGTGTGGCGAACATTCAGTACTTC
V gene: TRBV19
D gene: -
J gene: TRBJ2-4
clone size: -

CDR3 protein: CASSPTYRGQGTEAFF
CDR3 DNA: TGTGCCAGCTCACCAACTTACAGGGGGCAAGGCACTGAAGCTTTCTTT
V gene: TRBV18
D gene: TRBD1
J gene: TRBJ1-1
clone size: -

CDR3 protein: CASSYLGLRTQETQYF
CDR3 DNA: TGTGCCAGCAGTTACCTTGGTCTGCGTACCCAAGAGACCCAGTACTTC
V gene: TRBV6-2/TRBV6-3
D gene: -
J gene: TRBJ2-5
clone size: -

CDR3 protein: CASSQDLSGSYEQYF
CDR3 DNA: TGTGCCAGCAGCCAAGATCTCTCGGGGTCCTACGAGCAGTACTTC
V gene: TRBV4-2
D gene: -
J gene: TRBJ2-7
clone size: -

CDR3 protein: CASSLGFSKETQYF
CDR3 DNA: TGTGCCAGCAGCTTAGGCTTCAGTAAAGAGACCCAGTACTTC
V gene: TRBV7-2
D gene: -
J gene: TRBJ2-5
clone size: -

CDR3 protein: CASSENARLTDTQYF
CDR3 DNA: TGTGCCAGCAGTGAGAACGCCAGGCTCACAGATACGCAGTATTTT
V gene: TRBV6-4
D gene: -
J gene: TRBJ2-3
clone size: -

CDR3 protein: CASRLGTGGGYTF
CDR3 DNA: TGTGCCAGCAGACTAGGGACAGGGGGTGGCTACACCTTC
V gene: TRBV27
D gene: TRBD1
J gene: TRBJ1-2
clone size: -

CDR3 protein: CASRPSTGVETQYF
CDR3 DNA: TGTGCCAGCAGACCCTCGACAGGGGTCGAGACCCAGTACTTC
V gene: TRBV6-1
D gene: TRBD1
J gene: TRBJ2-5
clone size: -

CDR3 protein: CASSPPGSGGDEKLFF
CDR3 DNA: TGTGCCAGCAGCCCCCCCGGGTCAGGGGGCGATGAAAAACTGTTTTTT
V gene: TRBV9
D gene: TRBD1
J gene: TRBJ1-4
clone size: -

CDR3 protein: CASSRTSGVQETQYF
CDR3 DNA: TGTGCCAGTAGCCGGACTAGCGGGGTTCAAGAGACCCAGTACTTC
V gene: TRBV19
D gene: TRBD2
J gene: TRBJ2-5
clone size: -

CDR3 protein: CASSYLDREDQPQHF
CDR3 DNA: TGTGCCAGCAGTTATTTGGACAGGGAGGATCAGCCCCAGCATTTT
V gene: TRBV6-2/TRBV6-3
D gene: TRBD1
J gene: TRBJ1-5
clone size: -

CDR3 protein: CSVAEQTNTEAFF
CDR3 DNA: TGCAGCGTTGCTGAACAGACGAACACTGAAGCTTTCTTT
V gene: TRBV29-1
D gene: -
J gene: TRBJ1-1
clone size: -

CDR3 protein: CASSPPTGEGNTIYF
CDR3 DNA: TGTGCCAGCTCACCGCCAACAGGGGAAGGAAACACCATATATTTT
V gene: TRBV18
D gene: TRBD1
J gene: TRBJ1-3
clone size: -

CDR3 protein: CASSLNRDEYGYTF
CDR3 DNA: TGTGCCAGCAGTTTAAACAGGGATGAGTATGGCTACACCTTC
V gene: TRBV27
D gene: -
J gene: TRBJ1-2
clone size: -

CDR3 protein: CASAKIGGEETQYF
CDR3 DNA: TGCGCCAGCGCAAAAATCGGGGGGGAAGAGACCCAGTACTTC
V gene: TRBV10-2
D gene: TRBD2
J gene: TRBJ2-5
clone size: once

CDR3 protein: CASYQDTYYGYTF
CDR3 DNA: TGCGCCAGCTACCAGGACACTTACTATGGCTACACCTTC
V gene: TRBV10-2
D gene: -
J gene: TRBJ1-2
clone size: -

CDR3 protein: CASSLVSGSYNSPLHF
CDR3 DNA: TGTGCCAGCAGCTTAGTGTCGGGGTCCTATAATTCACCCCTCCACTTT
V gene: TRBV7-2
D gene: -
J gene: TRBJ1-6
clone size: -

CDR3 protein: CATSDFWNNYGYTF
CDR3 DNA: TGTGCCACCAGTGATTTCTGGAATAACTATGGCTACACCTTC
V gene: TRBV24-1
D gene: -
J gene: TRBJ1-2
clone size: -

CDR3 protein: CASSPGEGSQPQHF
CDR3 DNA: TGCGCCAGCAGCCCCGGGGAGGGAAGTCAGCCCCAGCATTTT
V gene: TRBV5-1
D gene: -
J gene: TRBJ1-5
clone size: once

CDR3 protein: CASSLGQGRAGELFF
CDR3 DNA: TGTGCCAGCAGCTTAGGTCAGGGAAGAGCCGGGGAGCTGTTTTTT
V gene: TRBV7-6
D gene: -
J gene: TRBJ2-2
clone size: once

CDR3 protein: CASSLAGGGIQETQYF
CDR3 DNA: TGCGCCAGCAGCTTGGCCGGCGGGGGGATCCAAGAGACCCAGTACTTC
V gene: TRBV5-1
D gene: TRBD2
J gene: TRBJ2-5
clone size: -

CDR3 protein: CASSLGSDTEAFF
CDR3 DNA: TGCGCCAGCAGCTTGGGTTCCGATACTGAAGCTTTCTTT
V gene: TRBV5-1
D gene: -
J gene: TRBJ1-1
clone size: -

CDR3 protein: CASSATGGMPSGANVLTF
CDR3 DNA: TGTGCCAGCAGCGCGACAGGGGGCATGCCCTCTGGGGCCAACGTCCTGACTTTC
V gene: TRBV9
D gene: TRBD1
J gene: TRBJ2-6
clone size: -